One sample yielded the 9 T cell receptor beta chains listed below, sequenced in a study of T cell responses to AZD1222 COVID-19 vaccine. The protocol was immunoSEQ multiplex PCR, while the TCRdb copy is restricted to in-frame clones and leaves out a portion. The sample includes about 180,000 clones, about 91% of them seen just once. Here the sequenced sample was peripheral blood, taken on day 0 of AZD1222 vaccination. Every receptor here comes from an adult in good health.

This chain links TRBV28 with TRBJ1-1; D may be TRBD1 (6 bases). Germline V gives CDR1 MDHEN, CDR2 SYDVKM. This CDR3 has 16 residues. Trimming took off 8 bases at V and 0 bases at J, with 19 bases between the two ends. The CDR3 nucleotides read TGTGCCAGCGAGGAAGGGGGGGCCCTATTGAACACTGAAGCTTTCTTT. Translated, it gives CASEEGGALLNTEAFF.

The chain employs TRBV7-3 and TRBJ2-3, with TRBD2 identical over 9 bases. Germline V gives CDR1 SGHTA, CDR2 FQGTGA. Trimming at V came to 5 bases and at J to 6 bases, leaving 15 bases not matched to a gene. CDR3 length: 17 residues. The CDR3 coding sequence is TGTGCCAGCAGCAGAAGCGGGGGGCCCGGCTCTTCGGATACGCAGTATTTT. It translates to CASSRSGGPGSSDTQYF.

The V call is TRBV24-1, the J call TRBJ2-3; 7 bases line up with TRBD2. The CDR3 contains 13 residues. The germline gives CDR1 KGHDR, CDR2 SFDVKD. Trimming cost V 5 bases and J 5 bases; bases outside gene matches: 3. The CDR3 spells CATSGLAEDTQYF. The CDR3, as DNA: TGTGCCACCAGTGGCCTAGCGGAAGATACGCAGTATTTT.

CDR3 DNA: TGTGCCAGCAGCTTAGCGGGGGGTTCCGAGCAGTACTTC. Amino acid sequence: CASSLAGGSEQYF. The chain couples TRBV7-9 to TRBJ2-7; D may be TRBD2 (6 bases). The CDR3 covers 13 residues. Germline CDR1 reads SEHNR; CDR2 reads FQNEAQ (reference sequence). V was clipped by 0 bases and J by 6 bases, with 9 bases between them.

The table lists this clone with a count of one. The rearrangement links TRBV12-3 or TRBV12-4 to TRBJ2-7, with D possibly matching TRBD1 (5 bases). V was shortened by 3 bases and J by 3 bases, with 9 bases between the two germline ends. The CDR3 has 13 amino acids. For the CDR3, the DNA is TGTGCCAGCAGTTTTGGACAAGTCTACGAGCAGTACTTC. Its protein product is CASSFGQVYEQYF.

The V call is TRBV6-5, the J call TRBJ1-3; maybe TRBD1 (5 bases). With 2 bases removed from V and 0 bases from J, the gap between germline ends came to 11 bases. Per the germline V gene, CDR1 is MNHEY and CDR2 is SVGAGI. This CDR3 is built from 16 residues. The CDR3 here is CASSYGGAHSGNTIYF. The CDR3 region has the DNA TGTGCCAGCAGTTACGGAGGGGCTCACTCTGGAAACACCATATATTTT.

The chain uses TRBV21-1 and TRBJ2-7; the table's D call TRBD1 went unverified against the DNA. TRBV21-1 is described as a pseudogene. CDR3 length equals 15 residues. DNA of the CDR3: TGTGCCAGCAGCAAAAAGGAGACAGGGCCCTACGAGCAGTACTTC. This gives the protein CASSKKETGPYEQYF.

This clone is a singleton in its sample. V usage is TRBV30 and J usage is TRBJ1-2; D call uncertain. This CDR3 contains 11 residues. Germline V gene lookup returns CDR1 GTSNPN and CDR2 SVGIG (reference sequence). With 0 bases removed from V and 7 bases from J, the gap between germline ends came to 6 bases. CDR3 region: CAWSVRGGYTF. Here the CDR3 DNA reads TGTGCCTGGAGTGTACGGGGTGGCTACACCTTC.

The chain has TRBV9 and TRBJ1-1; 9 bases are a match to TRBD1. Germline values: CDR1 SGDLS, CDR2 YYNGEE. The trim removed 3 bases at V and 1 base at J, leaving 4 bases unmatched. The CDR3 sequence is 15 residues long. For the CDR3, the DNA is TGTGCCAGCAGCGCACAGGGGGCATCGAACACTGAAGCTTTCTTT. Amino acids: CASSAQGASNTEAFF.